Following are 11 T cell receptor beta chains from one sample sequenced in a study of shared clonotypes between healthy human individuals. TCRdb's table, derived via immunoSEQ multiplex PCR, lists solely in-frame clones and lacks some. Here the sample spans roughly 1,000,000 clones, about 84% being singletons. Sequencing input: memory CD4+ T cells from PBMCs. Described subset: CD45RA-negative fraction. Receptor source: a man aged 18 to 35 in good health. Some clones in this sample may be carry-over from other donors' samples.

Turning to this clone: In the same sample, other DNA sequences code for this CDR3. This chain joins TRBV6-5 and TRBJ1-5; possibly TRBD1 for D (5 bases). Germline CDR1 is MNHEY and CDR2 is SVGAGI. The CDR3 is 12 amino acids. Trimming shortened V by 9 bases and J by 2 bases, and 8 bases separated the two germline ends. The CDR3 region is CASSQGNQPQHF. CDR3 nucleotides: TGTGCCAGTTCACAGGGCAATCAGCCCCAGCATTTT.

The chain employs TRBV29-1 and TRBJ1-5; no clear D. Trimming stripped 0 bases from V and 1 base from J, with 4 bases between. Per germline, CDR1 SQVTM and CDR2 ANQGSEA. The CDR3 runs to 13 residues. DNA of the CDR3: TGCAGCGTTGAAGAGAACAGCAATCAGCCCCAGCATTTT. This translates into CSVEENSNQPQHF.

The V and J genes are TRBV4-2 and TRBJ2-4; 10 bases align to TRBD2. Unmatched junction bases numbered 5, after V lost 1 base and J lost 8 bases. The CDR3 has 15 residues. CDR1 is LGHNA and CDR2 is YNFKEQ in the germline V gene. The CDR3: CASSQAASGSDIQYF. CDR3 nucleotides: TGTGCCAGCAGCCAAGCGGCTAGCGGGAGTGACATTCAGTACTTC.

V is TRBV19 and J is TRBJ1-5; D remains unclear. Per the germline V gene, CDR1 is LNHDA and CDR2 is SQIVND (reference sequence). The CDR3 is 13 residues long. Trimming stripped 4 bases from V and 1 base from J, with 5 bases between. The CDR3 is CASSRESNQPQHF. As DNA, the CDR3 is TGTGCCAGTAGTAGGGAAAGCAATCAGCCCCAGCATTTT.

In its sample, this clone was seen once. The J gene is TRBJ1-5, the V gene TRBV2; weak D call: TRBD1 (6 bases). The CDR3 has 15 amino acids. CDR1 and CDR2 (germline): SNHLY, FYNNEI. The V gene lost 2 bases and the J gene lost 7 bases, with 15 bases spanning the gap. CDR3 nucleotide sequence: TGTGCCAGCAGTGAACGGGGGGGCGGGCGACAGCCCCAGCATTTT. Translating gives CASSERGGGRQPQHF.

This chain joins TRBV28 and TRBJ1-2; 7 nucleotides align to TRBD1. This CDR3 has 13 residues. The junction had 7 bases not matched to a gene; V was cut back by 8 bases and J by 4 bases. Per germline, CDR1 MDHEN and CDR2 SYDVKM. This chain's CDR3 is CASGRQGVYGYTF. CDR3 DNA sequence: TGTGCCAGCGGAAGACAGGGTGTCTATGGCTACACCTTC.

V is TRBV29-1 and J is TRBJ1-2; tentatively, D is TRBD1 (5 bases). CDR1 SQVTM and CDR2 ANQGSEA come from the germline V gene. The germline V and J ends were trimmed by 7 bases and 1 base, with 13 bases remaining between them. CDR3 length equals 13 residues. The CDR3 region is CSAFGGGNYGYTF. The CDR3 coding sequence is TGCAGCGCGTTCGGGGGGGGTAACTATGGCTACACCTTC.

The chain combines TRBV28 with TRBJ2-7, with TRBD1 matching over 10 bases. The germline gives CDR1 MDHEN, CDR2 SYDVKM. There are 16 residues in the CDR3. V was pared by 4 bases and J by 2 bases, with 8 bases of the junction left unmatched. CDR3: CASSYQTGQGPYEQYF. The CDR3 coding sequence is TGTGCCAGCAGTTACCAAACGGGACAGGGGCCCTACGAGCAGTACTTC.

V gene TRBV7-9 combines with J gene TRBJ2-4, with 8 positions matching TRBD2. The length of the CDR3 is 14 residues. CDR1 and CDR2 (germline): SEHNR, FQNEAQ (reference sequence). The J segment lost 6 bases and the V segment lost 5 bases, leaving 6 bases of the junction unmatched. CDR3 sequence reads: CASSTGRGGNIQYF. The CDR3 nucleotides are TGTGCCAGCAGCACCGGGAGGGGGGGAAACATTCAGTACTTC.

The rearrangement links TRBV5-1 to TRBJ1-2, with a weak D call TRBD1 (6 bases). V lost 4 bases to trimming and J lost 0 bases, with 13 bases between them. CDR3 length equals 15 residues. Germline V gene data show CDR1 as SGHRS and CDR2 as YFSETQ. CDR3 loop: CASSTAGTPNYGYTF. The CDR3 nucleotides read TGCGCCAGCAGCACGGCCGGGACACCTAACTATGGCTACACCTTC. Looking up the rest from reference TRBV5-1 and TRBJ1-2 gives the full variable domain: KAGVTQTPRYLIKTRGQQVTLSCSPISGHRSVSWYQQTPGQGLQFLFEYFSETQRNKGNFPGRFSGRQFSNSRSEMNVSTLELGDSALYLCASSTAGTPNYGYTFGSGTRLTVV.

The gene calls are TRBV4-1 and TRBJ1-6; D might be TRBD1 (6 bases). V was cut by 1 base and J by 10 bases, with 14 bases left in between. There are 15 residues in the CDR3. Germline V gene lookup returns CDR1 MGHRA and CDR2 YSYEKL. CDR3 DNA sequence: TGCGCCAGCAGCCAAGCCCAGGGGCTCGAGTCACCCCTCCACTTT. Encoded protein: CASSQAQGLESPLHF.